This TCR beta chain was documented in a study of blood T cell repertoires in COVID-19. For the study at large: Samples representing acute and convalescent COVID-19 were sourced from the United States, Italy and Spain. Sources were T cells, B-cell-depleted T cells, or PBMCs; the material itself was cDNA or gDNA.

Original analysis: The authors estimated nucleated cell counts from reference gene primer amplification. TCRdb keeps only in-frame clones here, not all; method: immunoSEQ multiplex PCR. V and J calls and clone size come straight from that table; D and trimming were deduced from the DNA. This repertoire shows 100,000 to 150,000 clones, over 55% found once; its top ten account for roughly 2.2%. The origin of this receptor is a woman aged 70-85 years with acute or convalescent COVID-19. The material sequenced was peripheral blood.

The CDR3 sequence is CASSFGGTGELFF. The CDR3 nucleotides are TGTGCCAGCAGTTTCGGGGGGACCGGGGAGCTGTTTTTT. The chain recombines TRBV12-3 or TRBV12-4 with TRBJ2-2; TRBD2 agrees at 7 bases. V shed 3 bases, J shed 5 bases, and the junction held 0 bases outside the gene matches. The CDR3 is made up of 13 amino acids.